This is a list of T cell receptor beta chains from one sample in a study of blood T cell repertoires in COVID-19. The assay was immunoSEQ multiplex PCR, and TCRdb's table has in-frame clones only and misses some. The table lists about 180,000 clones, 86% of them singletons. The sample consisted of peripheral blood. These receptors were collected from a woman aged 25 to 39 with active or convalescent COVID-19. Both conserved end residues are part of each CDR3. A D gene is named only where the DNA matches it firmly. Some rows have no size entry. The others give once, few or many, or a class for an expanded clone.

>-|TRBJ1-1|-|TRBV7-9|14
TGTGCCAGCAGCTTATACCTCAGTGTAACTGAAGCTTTCTTT
CASSLYLSVTEAFF
>-|TRBJ2-5|-|TRBV6-1|14
TGTGCCAGCAGTGAAGTGTCGCCGGGGGAGACCCAGTACTTC
CASSEVSPGETQYF
>-|TRBJ1-2|-|TRBV30|12
TGTGCCTGGCAGATATCTAACTATGGCTACACCTTC
CAWQISNYGYTF
>-|TRBJ1-3|-|TRBV6-1|17
TGTGCCAGCAGTGACAATGGGGGGGCGACCTCTGGAAACACCATATATTTT
CASSDNGGATSGNTIYF
>-|TRBJ1-2|TRBD1|TRBV27|16
TGTGCCAGCAGTTTATTGGGGGACAGTACCGTCTATGGCTACACCTTC
CASSLLGDSTVYGYTF
>-|TRBJ1-1|TRBD1|TRBV18|16
TGTGCCAGCTCACCACCTCAGGGGGGCCTGAACACTGAAGCTTTCTTT
CASSPPQGGLNTEAFF
>-|TRBJ2-1|-|TRBV5-1|15
TGCGCCAGCAGCGGGGGGGCCTCGTCCTACAATGAGCAGTTCTTC
CASSGGASSYNEQFF
>once|TRBJ1-2|-|TRBV27|13
TGTGCCAGCGGTACAGGGTTGAAGAATGGCTACACCTTC
CASGTGLKNGYTF
>-|TRBJ2-3|TRBD2|TRBV19|17
TGTGCCAGTAGTAGGGGTTCTAGCGGGGGGCACATAGATACGCAGTATTTT
CASSRGSSGGHIDTQYF
>-|TRBJ2-6|-|TRBV30|14
TGTGCCTGGAAGATACAGGCTGGGGCCAACGTCCTGACTTTC
CAWKIQAGANVLTF
>-|TRBJ1-1|TRBD1|TRBV5-8|15
TGTGCCAGCAGCTTAGGACAGGTCCTAGTACGGGGAGCTTTCTTT
CASSLGQVLVRGAFF
>once|TRBJ1-2|TRBD1|TRBV7-2|15
TGTGCCAGCAGCTTAGCGAGTCAGGGGGGTTATGGCTACACCTTC
CASSLASQGGYGYTF
>few|TRBJ1-1|TRBD1|TRBV11-2|16
TGTGCCAGCAGCTTGCCGGGACAGGGGACCAACTTTGAAGCTTTCTTT
CASSLPGQGTNFEAFF
>-|TRBJ1-3|-|TRBV5-6|13
TGTGCCAGCAGCCTGGGACTTGGAAACACCATATATTTT
CASSLGLGNTIYF
>-|TRBJ2-1|TRBD2|TRBV3-1/TRBV3-2|17
TGTGCCAGCAGCCAAGATTGGAAGTCTAGCGGGGACAATGAGCAGTTCTTC
CASSQDWKSSGDNEQFF